This T cell receptor beta chain was documented in a study of blood T cells in healthy people across ages. For the second PCR, which ran for about 7 to 11 cycles, a sample-barcoded 5' primer and a J-beta primer mix were used. TCRdb re-called the 5' RACE reads through MiXCR, storing one row per CDR3 protein. The profile shows over a million distinct CDR3 sequences, approximately 40% of them singletons. V lost 4 bases and J lost 4, with 22 bases in between. Germline V gene sequence: CDR1 SGHRS, CDR2 YFSETQ. This CDR3 spans 17 amino acids. Turning to this clonotype: Its antigen is unknown.

General study findings and limits: Measured against age, TCR beta diversity per million T cells decreased in a roughly linear manner.

This receptor was obtained from a woman aged 18-29 years in good health. The chain uses TRBV5-1 and TRBJ2-3; D possibly matches TRBD1 or TRBD2 (5 bases each). Material for sequencing was blood. The CDR3 nucleotides read TGCGCCAGCAGCCCCGAGGGGAGCCCGGTATTCGCAGATACGCAGTATTTT. Its protein is CASSPEGSPVFADTQYF.